This section outlines one T cell receptor beta chain sequence together with its context. The source of the sample is a study of blood T cell repertoires in COVID-19. Libraries were prepared by immunoSEQ multiplex PCR; TCRdb keeps only in-frame clonotypes and omits some of them. The table shows about 320,000 clones, with over 75% occurring only once. Unmatched junction bases numbered 5, after V lost 3 bases and J lost 0 bases. Looked up from germline, CDR1 is SGDLS and CDR2 is YYNGEE. This CDR3 comprises 16 residues. Cohort 3 donors counted as recovered after two negative PCRs, clearance, or resolved symptoms.

J is TRBJ2-3 and V is TRBV9; TRBD1 matches at 9 bases. The specimen sequenced was PBMCs or T cells enriched from blood (not recorded which). The source of this sequence is a man aged 25 to 40 who had recovered from COVID-19. The CDR3 here is CASSEGTGLSTDTQYF. The DNA of the CDR3 is TGTGCCAGCAGCGAGGGGACAGGGCTGAGCACAGATACGCAGTATTTT.